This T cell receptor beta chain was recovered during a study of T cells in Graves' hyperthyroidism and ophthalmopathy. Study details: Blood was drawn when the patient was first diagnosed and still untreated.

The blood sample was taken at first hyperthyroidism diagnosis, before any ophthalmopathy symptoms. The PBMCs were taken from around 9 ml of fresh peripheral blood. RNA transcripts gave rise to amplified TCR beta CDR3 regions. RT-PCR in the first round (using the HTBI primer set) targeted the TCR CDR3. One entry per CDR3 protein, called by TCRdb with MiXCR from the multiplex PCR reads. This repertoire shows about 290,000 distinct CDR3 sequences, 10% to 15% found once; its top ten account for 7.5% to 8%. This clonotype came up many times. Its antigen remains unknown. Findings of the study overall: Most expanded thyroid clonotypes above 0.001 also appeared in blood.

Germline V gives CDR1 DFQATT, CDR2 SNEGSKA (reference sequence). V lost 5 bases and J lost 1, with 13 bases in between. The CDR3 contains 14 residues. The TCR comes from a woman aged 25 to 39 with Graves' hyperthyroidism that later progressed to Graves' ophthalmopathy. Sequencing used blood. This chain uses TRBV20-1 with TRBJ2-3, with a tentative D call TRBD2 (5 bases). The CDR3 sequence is CSAERALGTDTQYF. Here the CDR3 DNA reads TGCAGTGCTGAGAGGGCCCTCGGCACAGATACGCAGTATTTT.